The 5 T cell receptor beta chains below were found in one sample sequenced in a study of OX40 agonist ivuxolimab in advanced cancers. The data were produced by immunoSEQ multiplex PCR, yet TCRdb's version contains in-frame clones alone and is incomplete. The sample holds 55,000 to 70,000 clones; just over 85% are singletons and the top ten take nearly 0.9%. The input for sequencing was CD4+ or CD8+ T cells sorted from blood, taken in a trial of the OX40 agonist ivuxolimab. The receptors shown here come from an adult with an advanced solid tumor such as melanoma, head and neck, liver or kidney cancer.

The chain links TRBV11-2 to TRBJ2-3; TRBD2 might be the D (6 bases). CDR3 length equals 14 residues. Germline CDR1 reads SGHAT; CDR2 reads FQNNGV. Trimming pared 1 base from V and 5 bases from J, leaving 10 bases between. CDR3 bases: TGTGCCAGCAGCTTAGGCGGGCGGGGAGATACGCAGTATTTT. Its translation is CASSLGGRGDTQYF. The variable domain in full, with the rest retrieved from reference TRBV11-2 and TRBJ2-3, is EAGVAQSPRYKIIEKRQSVAFWCNPISGHATLYWYQQILGQGPKLLIQFQNNGVVDDSQLPKDRFSAERLKGVDSTLKIQPAKLEDSAVYLCASSLGGRGDTQYFGPGTRLTVL.

This clone was seen only a few times. V gene TRBV7-2 combines with J gene TRBJ2-5; D gene unclear. This CDR3 is 14 amino acids long. V lost 4 bases and J lost 2, with 11 bases in between. The germline gives CDR1 SGHTA, CDR2 FQGNSA. The CDR3 reads CASSSISKQETQYF. In DNA, the CDR3 is TGTGCCAGCAGCTCGATTTCAAAGCAAGAGACCCAGTACTTC.

The chain combines TRBV2 with TRBJ2-1; TRBD2 aligns across 14 bases. This CDR3 has 15 residues. The junction had 3 bases not matched to a gene; V was cut back by 6 bases and J by 5 bases. Germline assignment: CDR1 SNHLY and CDR2 FYNNEI. CDR3 DNA sequence: TGTGCCAGCAGGACGGGACTAGCGGGAGACAATGAGCAGTTCTTC. Protein product: CASRTGLAGDNEQFF. The whole variable domain, filled in from reference TRBV2 and TRBJ2-1, reads EPEVTQTPSHQVTQMGQEVILRCVPISNHLYFYWYRQILGQKVEFLVSFYNNEISEKSEIFDDQFSVERPDGSNFTLKIRSTKLEDSAMYFCASRTGLAGDNEQFFGPGTRLTVL.

The chain joins TRBV7-9 to TRBJ2-3; a weak D match, TRBD2 (6 bases). The CDR3 is made up of 16 amino acids. Germline assignment: CDR1 SEHNR and CDR2 FQNEAQ (reference sequence). Trimming left V 4 bases short and J 5 bases short, with 19 bases between. CDR3 in DNA: TGTGCCAGCAGCTCTTGGGGGGAGAGGTCGGGAGATACGCAGTATTTT. This encodes CASSSWGERSGDTQYF.

This clone was detected once. The V and J genes are TRBV5-1 and TRBJ2-2; the D is unclear. V was cut by 4 bases and J by 3 bases, with 13 bases left in between. This CDR3 is 15 amino acids long. Looked up from germline, CDR1 is SGHRS and CDR2 is YFSETQ. The CDR3: CASSIAPGYTGELFF. CDR3 DNA: TGCGCCAGCAGCATAGCCCCCGGGTACACCGGGGAGCTGTTTTTT.